The 15 T cell receptor beta chains presented below share a single source sample, sequenced in a study of blood T cell repertoires in COVID-19. Using immunoSEQ multiplex PCR, the repertoire was profiled, and TCRdb retains in-frame clones only, with some absent. The sample carries 150,000 to 200,000 clones, approximately 82% recorded once. The material sequenced was PBMCs or T cells enriched from blood (not recorded which). These receptors originate from a woman aged 45-65 years who had recovered from COVID-19.

The rearrangement links TRBV16 to TRBJ1-4, with D maybe TRBD1 (6 bases). CDR1 and CDR2 (germline): KGHSY, FQNENV. The CDR3 has 14 residues. Deletions cut 4 bases from V and 4 bases from J, with 10 bases between. The CDR3 sequence: CASSLNRVNEKLFF. CDR3 in DNA: TGTGCCAGCAGCCTAAACAGGGTTAATGAAAAACTGTTTTTT. Based on the CDR3 plus reference TRBV16 and TRBJ1-4, the full variable domain is GEEVAQTPKHLVRGEGQKAKLYCAPIKGHSYVFWYQQVLKNEFKFLISFQNENVFDETGMPKERFSAKCLPNSPCSLEIQATKLEDSAVYFCASSLNRVNEKLFFGSGTQLSVL.

The chain carries TRBV6-5 and TRBJ2-1; D call uncertain. Germline-derived CDR1 and CDR2 are MNHEY and SVGAGI. Trimming cost V 2 bases and J 0 bases, with 8 bases left between them. This CDR3 region has 15 residues. The CDR3 region has the DNA TGTGCCAGCAGTTACACTTCGAGCTCCTACAATGAGCAGTTCTTC. Protein sequence: CASSYTSSSYNEQFF.

The rearrangement links TRBV4-1 to TRBJ1-1; TRBD1 matches 9 bases. The CDR3 has 15 amino acids. Germline V gene data show CDR1 as MGHRA and CDR2 as YSYEKL. V was clipped by 4 bases and J by 5 bases; unmatched bases: 8. The CDR3: CASSLRTGGRTEAFF. In nucleotides, the CDR3 is TGCGCCAGCAGCCTCCGAACAGGGGGCAGAACTGAAGCTTTCTTT.

The CDR3, as DNA: TGTGCCAGCAGTACCCGGGACAGGGCGAATCAGCCCCAGCATTTT. Translation gives CASSTRDRANQPQHF. V gene TRBV6-2 or TRBV6-3 combines with J gene TRBJ1-5; 9 nucleotides agree with TRBD1. The V gene's germline CDR1 is MNHEY and CDR2 SVGEGT. J was trimmed by 4 bases and V by 5 bases; bases with no gene match: 6. The CDR3 extends over 15 amino acids.

This clone was seen repeatedly, ten times or more. V is TRBV6-1 and J is TRBJ2-7, with D possibly matching TRBD2 (6 bases). CDR1 and CDR2 (germline): MNHNS, SASEGT. The CDR3 has 15 residues. V was clipped by 1 base and J by 6 bases, with 16 bases between them. The CDR3 is CASSEGGGAPAEQYF. The CDR3 DNA reads TGTGCCAGCAGTGAAGGCGGCGGGGCACCCGCCGAGCAGTACTTC.

The CDR3 bases are TGTGCCAGCAGCGTAGCTCACCTGACGTCAGGAACCGGGGAGCTGTTTTTT. Residues: CASSVAHLTSGTGELFF. This chain links TRBV9 with TRBJ2-2; D gene unclear. This CDR3 has 17 amino acids. The germline V and J ends were trimmed by 0 bases and 5 bases, with 17 bases remaining between them. Germline V gives CDR1 SGDLS, CDR2 YYNGEE.

The chain employs TRBV6-5 and TRBJ2-5; tentatively, D is TRBD2 (5 bases). CDR3 size: 14 residues. Trimming took 10 bases from V and 1 from J, leaving 16 bases between them. Germline CDR1 reads MNHEY; CDR2 reads SVGAGI. CDR3 in amino acids: CATLLAAGQETQYF. For the CDR3, the DNA is TGTGCCACCTTGCTAGCCGCCGGCCAAGAGACCCAGTACTTC.

V gene TRBV4-2 combines with J gene TRBJ2-1; perhaps TRBD2 as D (6 bases). The V and J ends lost 2 bases and 0 bases respectively, with 8 bases between them. The CDR3 has 15 residues. CDR1 and CDR2 from the germline V gene are LGHNA and YNFKEQ. CDR3 sequence (DNA): TGTGCCAGCAGCCAACCCGGGAGCTCCTACAATGAGCAGTTCTTC. Amino acids: CASSQPGSSYNEQFF.

Points on this clone: Different DNA sequences within this sample yield the same CDR3. The chain recombines TRBV3-1 (or the pseudogene TRBV3-2) with TRBJ1-1; 8 nucleotides line up with TRBD1. The germline gives CDR1 LGHDT, CDR2 YNNKEL (reference sequence). With V trimmed by 3 bases and J by 2 bases, 2 bases remained unmatched. This CDR3 comprises 14 residues. The CDR3 coding sequence is TGTGCCAGCAGCCAGGCAGGGGGCAACACTGAAGCTTTCTTT. Translation gives CASSQAGGNTEAFF.

The V call is TRBV7-8, the J call TRBJ2-7, with 7 bases that match TRBD1. There are 14 residues in the CDR3. The junction had 5 bases not matched to a gene; V was cut back by 4 bases and J by 2 bases. Germline lookup yields CDR1 SGHVS and CDR2 FQNEAQ. The CDR3 nucleotides are TGTGCCAGCAGCTGGGACAGTGGGCCCTACGAGCAGTACTTC. It specifies CASSWDSGPYEQYF.

The chain is built from TRBV5-1 and TRBJ1-1; no clear D. The CDR3 covers 13 residues. Germline loops: CDR1 SGHRS, CDR2 YFSETQ. Trimming removed 4 bases from V and 1 base from J, with 8 bases in between. This CDR3 reads CASSPRQNTEAFF. In DNA form, the CDR3 reads TGCGCCAGCAGCCCCCGACAGAACACTGAAGCTTTCTTT.

The chain is built from TRBV24-1 and TRBJ1-4; TRBD1 matches 8 bases. CDR1 and CDR2 from the germline V gene are KGHDR and SFDVKD. After removal of 4 bases from V and 4 bases from J, the junction contained 4 bases not matched to a gene. CDR3 length equals 15 residues. In DNA form, the CDR3 reads TGTGCCACCAGTGACGGGACAGGTCTTAATGAAAAACTGTTTTTT. Its translation is CATSDGTGLNEKLFF.

The rearrangement links TRBV12-3 or TRBV12-4 to TRBJ2-7; 8 nucleotides match TRBD2. This CDR3 has 13 residues. V lost 3 bases, J lost 5 bases, and 3 bases stayed unmatched. The CDR3 DNA is TGTGCCAGCAGTTTGAGCGGGAGTGACGAGCAGTACTTC. Translating gives CASSLSGSDEQYF.

This clone was observed once. V and J are TRBV18 and TRBJ1-1; perhaps TRBD1 as D (5 bases). V shed 8 bases and J shed 1 base, with 17 bases lying between them. The germline CDR1 and CDR2 sequences are KGHSH and LQKENI. The CDR3 runs 15 residues. The CDR3 loop is CASLAQRGRNTEAFF. The CDR3 DNA reads TGTGCCAGCCTCGCTCAAAGGGGCCGGAACACTGAAGCTTTCTTT.

The chain uses TRBV21-1 and TRBJ2-7; whether TRBD2, the table's D call, matches the DNA was not checked. TRBV21-1 has pseudogene status. The CDR3 spans 18 residues. CDR3 amino acids: CASSMGREGPFLFYEQYF. The CDR3 DNA reads TGTGCCAGCAGCATGGGACGGGAGGGTCCATTTCTTTTCTACGAGCAGTACTTC.